Listed below are T cell receptor beta chains from one sample, sequenced in a study of control samples from healthy donors and cancer patients. Sequencing used immunoSEQ multiplex PCR; TCRdb keeps in-frame clones, though not all of them. Seen here are roughly 90,000 clones, just over 90% observed once, and the top ten hold approximately 1.5%. What was sequenced was blood. The receptor source for this set is a woman in her 30s in good health. The CDR3 runs from the conserved cysteine through the conserved F or W. Each record gives: clone size, D gene, J gene, V gene, CDR3 DNA, CDR3 protein. A D gene is named only where the DNA matches it firmly. Clone sizes are given selectively: once, few, many, or a class where the clone is expanded.

once	-	TRBJ2-1	TRBV28	TGTGCCAGCACCCTAGGCCCCGAGCAGTTCTTC	CASTLGPEQFF
-	-	TRBJ2-1	TRBV10-3	TGTGCCATCAGTGATCGGACAGACGGCAATGAGCAGTTCTTC	CAISDRTDGNEQFF
-	-	TRBJ1-2	TRBV5-1	TGCGCCAGCAGCTATCTCAGGGGTCCTGATGGCTACACCTTC	CASSYLRGPDGYTF
-	TRBD1	TRBJ1-3	TRBV3-1/TRBV3-2	TGTGCCAGCAGCCAACCTACAGGGGCTGGAAACACCATATATTTT	CASSQPTGAGNTIYF
-	-	TRBJ1-1	TRBV6-6	TGTGCCAGCAGTTCCCGGGACACAGAAGCTTTCTTT	CASSSRDTEAFF
-	-	TRBJ1-2	TRBV3-1/TRBV3-2	TGTGCCAGCAGCCAAGATATCACACCCCTAGGCTACACCTTC	CASSQDITPLGYTF
once	-	TRBJ2-1	TRBV7-3	TGTGCCAGCAGCTTAGCCGGGTCGGGCGATGAGCAGTTCTTC	CASSLAGSGDEQFF
-	-	TRBJ2-1	TRBV5-8	TGTGCCAGCAGCCTGAGGACAAGCTACTACAATGAGCAGTTCTTC	CASSLRTSYYNEQFF
-	TRBD1	TRBJ1-2	TRBV5-1	TGCGCCAGCAGCCCCGGACAGGGGGCGGGAACCTTC	CASSPGQGAGTF
-	-	TRBJ2-7	TRBV6-5	TGTGCCATCGAGCCGAGCGCCTACTCCTACGAGCAGTACTTC	CAIEPSAYSYEQYF
-	-	TRBJ1-1	TRBV4-1	TGCGCCAGCAGCCAAGGCAGGGGCGTGGGGACTGAAGCTTTCTTT	CASSQGRGVGTEAFF
-	-	TRBJ2-2	TRBV5-6	TGTGCCAGCAGGCCCCTCTCTACCGGGGAGCTGTTTTTT	CASRPLSTGELFF
-	TRBD1	TRBJ1-1	TRBV11-3	TGTGCCAGCAGGGGAGGACAGGGGAACGTGGGCACTGAAGCTTTCTTT	CASRGGQGNVGTEAFF
-	TRBD1	TRBJ1-3	TRBV9	TGTGCCAGCAGCCAGAGTACCGGGACAGGGCAGTTTTTGCACACCATATATTTT	CASSQSTGTGQFLHTIYF
-	TRBD2	TRBJ2-3	TRBV5-1	TGCGCCAGCAGCTCAGCGGGGGTCTTGGGAGATACGCAGTATTTT	CASSSAGVLGDTQYF
-	TRBD1	TRBJ1-6	TRBV7-8	TGTGCCAGCAGCTTAGTAGGGACAGGCAATTCACCCCTCCACTTT	CASSLVGTGNSPLHF
-	-	TRBJ1-1	TRBV20-1	TGCAGTGCTAAAATGGGCACTGAAGCTTTCTTT	CSAKMGTEAFF
few	TRBD2	TRBJ2-1	TRBV5-1	TGCGCCAGCACCCCCGGGACTACAAACAATGAGCAGTTCTTC	CASTPGTTNNEQFF
-	TRBD1	TRBJ1-1	TRBV6-5	TGTGCCAGCAGAATACAGGGGGCGAACACTGAAGCTTTCTTT	CASRIQGANTEAFF
-	-	TRBJ2-3	TRBV11-1	TGTGCCAGCAGACCAAGGAGCACAGATACGCAGTATTTT	CASRPRSTDTQYF
-	TRBD1	TRBJ1-2	TRBV28	TGTGCCACGCAGGGACAGTCCTATGGCTACACCTTC	CATQGQSYGYTF
-	TRBD1	TRBJ2-5	TRBV14	TGTGCCAGCAGCCAAGACGGAGTGGCAGGGGGACCCCAAGAGACCCAGTACTTC	CASSQDGVAGGPQETQYF
-	-	TRBJ1-2	TRBV6-5	TGTGCCAGCAGTTACAGGGGGAAGTATGGCTACACCTTC	CASSYRGKYGYTF